This T cell receptor (beta chain) emerged from a study of technical replicates of blood from several donors. The assay was immunoSEQ multiplex PCR, and TCRdb's table has in-frame clones only and misses some. The sample lists roughly 80,000 clones, just over 90% occurring once. The CDR3 runs 16 residues. CDR1 is SEHNR, CDR2 FQNEAQ, per germline (reference sequence). Trimming left V 1 base short and J 10 bases short, with 22 bases between. The sequencing sample was made of T cells isolated from PBMCs. The V and J genes are TRBV7-9 and TRBJ1-1, with TRBD1 as a possible D gene (6 bases). The source of this sequence is a human donor in good health. CDR3 sequence (DNA): TGTGCCAGCAGCTTAGACGGGGTAGGGGGTGACCATAGAGCTTTCTTT. It is translated as CASSLDGVGGDHRAFF.